This is a list of T cell receptor beta chains from one sample in a study of T-cell reconstitution after alpha-beta-depleted transplantation in children. TCRdb independently ran MiXCR on the PCR reads; one entry per CDR3 protein. The sample records hundreds of thousands of distinct CDR3 sequences, 13% being singletons. The sample here was PBMCs, taken before TCRalphabeta/CD19-depleted stem cell transplant. Receptors originate from a girl aged 2 to 10 with congenital amegakaryocytic thrombocytopenia, due to receive a stem cell transplant. The CDR3 runs from the conserved cysteine through the conserved F or W. D genes are given only for firm matches. Not every row has a clone size; where given, it reads once, few, many or a size class.

J	D	size	V	DNA	CDR3
TRBJ1-1	-	once	TRBV7-9	TGTGCCAGCAGCCCGCCTTCTCCAGGGGAGAACACTGAAGCTTTCTTT	CASSPPSPGENTEAFF
TRBJ2-7	-	few	TRBV7-9	TGTGCCAGCAGTGCGGACAGCCCCTACGAGCAGTACTTC	CASSADSPYEQYF
TRBJ1-2	-	many	TRBV20-1	TGCAGTGCTAGGGAACAGACTACTAACTATGGCTACACCTTC	CSAREQTTNYGYTF
TRBJ2-5	TRBD2	few	TRBV2	TGTGCCAGCAGTTCCTTCGATAGCGGGAATCGTGGGGAGACCCAGTACTTC	CASSSFDSGNRGETQYF
TRBJ2-5	-	few	TRBV5-1	TGCGCCAGCAGCACGGGACTTCGAGAGACCCAGTACTTC	CASSTGLRETQYF
TRBJ1-1	TRBD1	-	TRBV20-1	TGCAGTGCTAGACCCACCCCGGGACAGGTGGGCCCTGAAGCTTTCTTT	CSARPTPGQVGPEAFF
TRBJ2-2	TRBD1	-	TRBV5-1	TGCGCCAGCAGCAAAGCCGGGACAGGGGGCACCGGGGAGCTGTTTTTT	CASSKAGTGGTGELFF
TRBJ2-3	-	few	TRBV18	TGTGCCAGCTCACCTCAACTGGCTTGGGATACGCAGTATTTT	CASSPQLAWDTQYF
TRBJ1-2	-	-	TRBV7-2	TGTGCCAGCAGCCCCCCCCCTTATGTAGATGGCTACACCTTC	CASSPPPYVDGYTF
TRBJ2-1	TRBD1	-	TRBV6-2/TRBV6-3	TGTGCCAGCAGTTGGCGGACAGGGGGCTTCAATGAGCAGTTCTTC	CASSWRTGGFNEQFF
TRBJ2-1	-	few	TRBV29-1	TGCAGCGTGGGCAGCGGAAGGGCCTACAATGAGCAGTTCTTC	CSVGSGRAYNEQFF
TRBJ2-3	TRBD2	few	TRBV2	TGTGCCAGCAGGGACATTACTAGCGGCCACCAGAGGGGGGATACGCAGTATTTT	CASRDITSGHQRGDTQYF
TRBJ2-2	-	many	TRBV29-1	TGCAGCGTTGTGTACTTCGACACCGGGGAGCTGTTTTTT	CSVVYFDTGELFF
TRBJ2-7	TRBD2	many	TRBV20-1	TGCAGTGCTACCCGGACTAGTGTGTACGAGCAGTACTTC	CSATRTSVYEQYF
TRBJ2-7	-	-	TRBV7-9	TGTGCCAGCAGCTCAAACGAGGGTGGCCCCTACGAGCAGTACTTC	CASSSNEGGPYEQYF
TRBJ2-1	TRBD2	few	TRBV20-1	TGCAGGGGGGAAAGCGGGAGGGGCGGGAATGAGCAGTTCTTC	CRGESGRGGNEQFF
TRBJ1-3	-	-	TRBV10-3	TGTGCCATCTTTAGAGATCCTGGAAACACCATATCTTTT	CAIFRDPGNTISF
TRBJ1-2	-	many	TRBV28	TGTGCCAGCAGCCCGGACAGCCTTTACTATGGCTACACCTTC	CASSPDSLYYGYTF
TRBJ2-5	TRBD2	many	TRBV5-1	TGCGCCAGCAGCTTGGCGGAGAGCGCTAGCGGGAGGGAAGAGACCCAGTACTTC	CASSLAESASGREETQYF
TRBJ2-1	TRBD2	many	TRBV11-1	TGTGCCAGCAGCTTAGGGGGACTAGCGGGAGGTTCCTCCTACAATGAGCAGTTCTTC	CASSLGGLAGGSSYNEQFF
TRBJ1-1	TRBD1	few	TRBV7-8	TGTGCCAGCAGCTCCCTAGGGGGCCCGGGCACTGAAGCTTTCTTT	CASSSLGGPGTEAFF
TRBJ2-7	TRBD2	-	TRBV14	TGTGCCAGCAGCCCACGCGCTAGCGGGTTCTACGAGCAGTACTTC	CASSPRASGFYEQYF
TRBJ2-1	TRBD2	few	TRBV19	TGTGCCAGTAGTATCCAACTTACTAGCGGAGCCTACAATGAGCAGTTCTTC	CASSIQLTSGAYNEQFF
TRBJ2-1	TRBD2	many	TRBV12-3/TRBV12-4	TGTGCCAGCAGTCAATCTAGCGGGGCCCTTAGAAACAATGAGCAGTTCTTC	CASSQSSGALRNNEQFF
TRBJ2-1	-	-	TRBV27	TGTGCCACCCGGCCCCACTCCTACAATGAGCAGTTCTTC	CATRPHSYNEQFF
TRBJ2-7	TRBD2	few	TRBV7-8	TGTGCCAGCAGCTTAGTAGCGGGAGGCACTGTTCTGCAGTACTTC	CASSLVAGGTVLQYF
TRBJ2-1	-	few	TRBV11-2	TGTGCCAGCAGCTTAGATCCCGATAGCGGCCACAATGAGCAGTTCTTC	CASSLDPDSGHNEQFF
TRBJ1-2	-	many	TRBV12-3/TRBV12-4	TGTGCCAGCAGTACCCCCCCCGGGGGCTACACCTTC	CASSTPPGGYTF